Listed below are T cell receptor beta chains from one sample, sequenced in a study of blood T cell repertoires in COVID-19. The data were produced by immunoSEQ multiplex PCR, yet TCRdb's version contains in-frame clones alone and is incomplete. This table holds about 24,000 clones, 75% to 90% found once. The sequencing sample was made of peripheral blood. The source of these receptors is a human donor with active COVID-19. The donor label of this sample is uncertain. CDR3s include the opening cysteine and the closing phenylalanine or tryptophan. D genes are given only for firm matches. Size tells how often a clone was seen (once, few, many) or the class of an expanded clone, and some rows leave it out.

v_gene: TRBV6-5; j_gene: TRBJ1-6; d_gene: TRBD1; abundance: NA; CDR3nt: TGTGCCAGCAGTTGGGACAGGGATAATTCACCCCTCCACTTT; CDR3aa: CASSWDRDNSPLHF
v_gene: TRBV5-1; j_gene: TRBJ2-1; d_gene: NA; abundance: NA; CDR3nt: TGCGCCAGCAGCTCCGGTGGACTGAGCTCTGGTGTTTGGTTCTTC; CDR3aa: CASSSGGLSSGVWFF
v_gene: TRBV10-3; j_gene: TRBJ1-6; d_gene: TRBD1; abundance: NA; CDR3nt: TGTGCCATCAGCCGGACAGGACAGAATTCACCCCTCCACTTT; CDR3aa: CAISRTGQNSPLHF
v_gene: TRBV14; j_gene: TRBJ2-2; d_gene: TRBD1; abundance: NA; CDR3nt: TGTGCCAGCAGCCACAGGACAGGACCCACCGGGGAGCTGTTTTTT; CDR3aa: CASSHRTGPTGELFF
v_gene: TRBV2; j_gene: TRBJ2-5; d_gene: NA; abundance: few; CDR3nt: TGTGCCAGCAGAGTGAGGGTCCAAGAGACCCAGTACTTC; CDR3aa: CASRVRVQETQYF
v_gene: TRBV13; j_gene: TRBJ2-7; d_gene: TRBD1; abundance: NA; CDR3nt: TGTGCCAGCAGCCCGAAAGGGACAGGGGGACGGTCGTACGAGCAGTACTTC; CDR3aa: CASSPKGTGGRSYEQYF
v_gene: TRBV5-1; j_gene: TRBJ2-3; d_gene: TRBD2; abundance: NA; CDR3nt: TGCGCCAGCAGCTTGGTTCGGCGGGGGGTAGCAGATACGCAGTATTTT; CDR3aa: CASSLVRRGVADTQYF
v_gene: TRBV7-9; j_gene: TRBJ1-4; d_gene: NA; abundance: NA; CDR3nt: TGTGCCAGCAGCTTAGGGTGGGCCGAAAAACTGTTTTTT; CDR3aa: CASSLGWAEKLFF
v_gene: TRBV15; j_gene: TRBJ1-2; d_gene: NA; abundance: NA; CDR3nt: TGTGCCACCAGCAGAGAGTCGGCAGGGATAGCTAACTATGGCTACACCTTC; CDR3aa: CATSRESAGIANYGYTF
v_gene: TRBV11-2; j_gene: TRBJ1-3; d_gene: NA; abundance: few; CDR3nt: TGTGCCAGCAGCTTTGGGCTCGGCGTGAGAAACACCATATATTTT; CDR3aa: CASSFGLGVRNTIYF
v_gene: TRBV3-1/TRBV3-2; j_gene: TRBJ2-2; d_gene: NA; abundance: once; CDR3nt: TGTGCCAGCAGCCAAGTAAACGTAAAGCGTGAGCTGTTTTTT; CDR3aa: CASSQVNVKRELFF
v_gene: TRBV4-1; j_gene: TRBJ2-1; d_gene: NA; abundance: NA; CDR3nt: TGCGCCAGCAGCCAAGATTGGAGACTAGAGAACTATGAGCAGTTCTTC; CDR3aa: CASSQDWRLENYEQFF
v_gene: TRBV6-5; j_gene: TRBJ2-2; d_gene: NA; abundance: NA; CDR3nt: TGTGCCAGCAGGTCACAGGGTCATACCGGGGAGCTGTTTTTT; CDR3aa: CASRSQGHTGELFF
v_gene: TRBV7-9; j_gene: TRBJ2-5; d_gene: TRBD2; abundance: NA; CDR3nt: TGTGCCAGCAGCCCCACTAGCGGGGGCCAAGAGACCCAGTACTTC; CDR3aa: CASSPTSGGQETQYF
v_gene: TRBV28; j_gene: TRBJ1-1; d_gene: TRBD1; abundance: NA; CDR3nt: TGTGCCAGCAGTTTATGGGCGGACAGGGGGTCGAACACTGAAGCTTTCTTT; CDR3aa: CASSLWADRGSNTEAFF
v_gene: TRBV5-1; j_gene: TRBJ2-1; d_gene: TRBD2; abundance: NA; CDR3nt: TGCGCCAGCAGCTTCTCTAGCGGGGGTTACAATGAGCAGTTCTTC; CDR3aa: CASSFSSGGYNEQFF
v_gene: TRBV12-5; j_gene: TRBJ2-3; d_gene: TRBD1; abundance: NA; CDR3nt: TGTGCTAGTGGTTTGGCCCCGACAGGGGGCACAGATACGCAGTATTTT; CDR3aa: CASGLAPTGGTDTQYF
v_gene: TRBV7-9; j_gene: TRBJ2-5; d_gene: NA; abundance: NA; CDR3nt: TGTGCCAGCAGTCACCGGGGACTGTATGAAGAGACCCAGTACTTC; CDR3aa: CASSHRGLYEETQYF
v_gene: TRBV15; j_gene: TRBJ1-4; d_gene: NA; abundance: few; CDR3nt: TGTGCCACCAGCAGCAGGGGTGAAAAACTGTTTTTT; CDR3aa: CATSSRGEKLFF
v_gene: TRBV11-3; j_gene: TRBJ2-1; d_gene: TRBD2; abundance: NA; CDR3nt: TGTGCCAGCAGCTCGGTTCTTAGCGGGGCCCCCTTCAATGAGCAGTTCTTC; CDR3aa: CASSSVLSGAPFNEQFF
v_gene: TRBV3-1/TRBV3-2; j_gene: TRBJ2-1; d_gene: TRBD2; abundance: NA; CDR3nt: TGTGCCAGCAGCGAGCCCGGGACTAAATACAATGAGCAGTTCTTC; CDR3aa: CASSEPGTKYNEQFF
v_gene: TRBV27; j_gene: TRBJ2-1; d_gene: TRBD2; abundance: NA; CDR3nt: TGTGCCAGCCGAGCTCAGACTAGCGGGGGGGCCACTACAATAAATGAGCAGTTCTTC; CDR3aa: CASRAQTSGGATTINEQFF
v_gene: TRBV28; j_gene: TRBJ2-2; d_gene: NA; abundance: NA; CDR3nt: TGTGCCAGCAGTTCCATGCGGGGGCAGGGTTACACCGGGGAGCTGTTTTTT; CDR3aa: CASSSMRGQGYTGELFF
v_gene: TRBV7-2; j_gene: TRBJ2-3; d_gene: TRBD2; abundance: NA; CDR3nt: TGTGCCAGCAGACTCGGGGGAGGGGCAGATACGCAGTATTTT; CDR3aa: CASRLGGGADTQYF
v_gene: TRBV6-5; j_gene: TRBJ2-7; d_gene: TRBD2; abundance: NA; CDR3nt: TGTGCCAGCAGTTACTCCGGACTAGCGATCACCGAGCAGTACTTC; CDR3aa: CASSYSGLAITEQYF
v_gene: TRBV28; j_gene: TRBJ2-7; d_gene: NA; abundance: NA; CDR3nt: TGTGCCAGCCAGGGCAGTCCCGGGTACGAGCAGTACTTC; CDR3aa: CASQGSPGYEQYF
v_gene: TRBV7-8; j_gene: TRBJ2-7; d_gene: TRBD1; abundance: NA; CDR3nt: TGTGCCAGCAGCCGGGACAGTCGAACCTACGAGCAGTACTTC; CDR3aa: CASSRDSRTYEQYF
v_gene: TRBV19; j_gene: TRBJ1-5; d_gene: NA; abundance: NA; CDR3nt: TGTGCCAGTAGTTCCCAGGGGAATAGCAATCAGCCCCAGCATTTT; CDR3aa: CASSSQGNSNQPQHF
v_gene: TRBV7-9; j_gene: TRBJ1-1; d_gene: NA; abundance: once; CDR3nt: TGTGCCAGCAGCTCCGGGATAAGGAGCACTGAAGCTTTCTTT; CDR3aa: CASSSGIRSTEAFF
v_gene: TRBV6-6; j_gene: TRBJ1-2; d_gene: TRBD1; abundance: NA; CDR3nt: TGTGCCAGCACAACAGGGGCCAATCCCTATGGCTACACCTTC; CDR3aa: CASTTGANPYGYTF
v_gene: TRBV5-1; j_gene: TRBJ2-2; d_gene: TRBD2; abundance: NA; CDR3nt: TGCGCCAGCAGCACGTTAGCGGGGGGGAACACCGGGGAGCTGTTTTTT; CDR3aa: CASSTLAGGNTGELFF
v_gene: TRBV7-2; j_gene: TRBJ2-2; d_gene: TRBD2; abundance: NA; CDR3nt: TGTGCCAGCAGCTCCTCATCGGGACTAGCGGGGACCGGGGAGCTGTTTTTT; CDR3aa: CASSSSSGLAGTGELFF
v_gene: TRBV6-2/TRBV6-3; j_gene: TRBJ1-5; d_gene: NA; abundance: NA; CDR3nt: TGTGCCAGCAGTTACGGCGGGGCTGGACAGCCCCAGCATTTT; CDR3aa: CASSYGGAGQPQHF
v_gene: TRBV11-2; j_gene: TRBJ2-7; d_gene: TRBD2; abundance: NA; CDR3nt: TGTGCCAGCAGCCAATTGACTAGCGGAGACTACGAGCAGTACTTC; CDR3aa: CASSQLTSGDYEQYF
v_gene: TRBV19; j_gene: TRBJ2-1; d_gene: NA; abundance: NA; CDR3nt: TGTGCCAGTAGTATAAGGGACTTGCAGTTCTTC; CDR3aa: CASSIRDLQFF
v_gene: TRBV29-1; j_gene: TRBJ2-3; d_gene: TRBD2; abundance: NA; CDR3nt: TGCAGCGTTCCGGGACTAGGTGTGGATACGCAGTATTTT; CDR3aa: CSVPGLGVDTQYF
v_gene: TRBV2; j_gene: TRBJ2-7; d_gene: TRBD2; abundance: few; CDR3nt: TGTGCCAGCAGTGAAGCGGGGGGACTAGGCTCCTACGAGCAGTACTTC; CDR3aa: CASSEAGGLGSYEQYF
v_gene: TRBV27; j_gene: TRBJ2-7; d_gene: TRBD1; abundance: NA; CDR3nt: TGTGCCAGCAGTTTAAGAGGGGGCCGAGTCCACGAGCAGTACTTC; CDR3aa: CASSLRGGRVHEQYF
v_gene: TRBV27; j_gene: TRBJ1-4; d_gene: NA; abundance: NA; CDR3nt: TGTGCCAGCAGTTTAGGGCAGAGGGTCGGTGAAAAACTGTTTTTT; CDR3aa: CASSLGQRVGEKLFF
v_gene: TRBV5-4; j_gene: TRBJ1-2; d_gene: TRBD1; abundance: NA; CDR3nt: TGTGCCAGCTCCCCGGGACAGGGGGCATTGGGCTACACCTTC; CDR3aa: CASSPGQGALGYTF
v_gene: TRBV18; j_gene: TRBJ2-7; d_gene: NA; abundance: NA; CDR3nt: TGTGCCAGCTCACCAGGCAGGGGTCGTTTCGAGCAGTACTTC; CDR3aa: CASSPGRGRFEQYF
v_gene: TRBV15; j_gene: TRBJ2-7; d_gene: NA; abundance: once; CDR3nt: TGTGCCACCAGCCAGGGGCAGGGTACAGTCTACGAGCAGTACTTC; CDR3aa: CATSQGQGTVYEQYF